This T cell receptor (beta chain) was documented in a study of cytomegalovirus exposure and HLA in healthy donors. General study points: In the roughly 130 validation repertoires, a later analysis found that first-cohort TCR clusters tended to co-occur. In vitro work confirmed that a few CMV-associated chains recognize CMV antigens. The majority of TCR sequences were rare, yet some public TCRs appeared in many donors.

The CDR3 has 13 residues. Germline assignment: CDR1 SGHNT and CDR2 YYREEE (reference sequence). Unmatched junction bases numbered 3, after V lost 4 bases and J lost 5 bases. A note on this clone: What it binds is not known.

Some clones are missing from TCRdb's copy, which holds only in-frame ones; the method was immunoSEQ multiplex PCR. The sample lists 150,000 to 200,000 clones, roughly 80% occurring once. The V call is TRBV5-4, the J call TRBJ2-3; 8 bases line up with TRBD1. The clonotype originates from a man under 40 in good health and CMV-seropositive. Sequencing was done on a sample of PBMCs. CDR3 region: CASSPDRGDTQYF. CDR3 in DNA: TGTGCCAGCAGCCCCGACAGGGGAGATACGCAGTATTTT.